These 25 T cell receptor beta chains were sequenced from one sample in a study of CD8+ T cells in alopecia areata. The sequencing template was cDNA reverse transcribed from extracted RNA. Here immunoSEQ multiplex PCR was the method, and the copy in TCRdb shows in-frame clones only, minus some. The table records around 200,000 clones, 50% to 60% of them present only once. Treatment noted: oral pan-JAK inhibitor, 5-10 mg twice daily. The sample here was CD4+ T cells sorted from blood, taken at week 4, from a patient treated with tofacitinib. All receptors come from a human donor with alopecia areata.

V gene TRBV25-1 combines with J gene TRBJ1-2; D is undetermined. CDR3 size: 14 residues. V lost 1 base and J 4 bases, leaving 10 bases between the germline ends. The V gene's germline CDR1 is MGHDK and CDR2 SYGVNS. DNA of the CDR3: TGTGCCAGCAGTGAATCGGGCAGGTTCTATGGCTACACCTTC. Protein: CASSESGRFYGYTF.

CDR3 DNA sequence: TGTGCCAGCAGCTTGCAGGGAGAGCAGTACTTC. Translating gives CASSLQGEQYF. This chain uses TRBV5-6 with TRBJ2-7, with D perhaps TRBD1 (5 bases). The V end lost 1 base, the J end lost 7 bases, and 6 bases lay between the germline ends. The CDR3 runs 11 residues. Germline values: CDR1 SGHDT, CDR2 YYEEEE.

V usage is TRBV13 and J usage is TRBJ2-7; D is ambiguous. Germline CDR1 and CDR2: PRHDT and FYEKMQ (reference sequence). The CDR3 covers 14 residues. V shed 2 bases and J shed 6 bases, with 14 bases lying between them. This CDR3 reads CASSLRSSQVEQYF. In DNA form, the CDR3 reads TGTGCCAGCAGCTTACGGTCTTCTCAGGTCGAGCAGTACTTC. Drawing the rest from reference TRBV13 and TRBJ2-7, the complete variable domain is AAGVIQSPRHLIKEKRETATLKCYPIPRHDTVYWYQQGPGQDPQFLISFYEKMQSDKGSIPDRFSAQQFSDYHSELNMSSLELGDSALYFCASSLRSSQVEQYFGPGTRLTVT.

The chain carries TRBV6-6 and TRBJ1-2; D is ambiguous. Germline lookup yields CDR1 MNHNY and CDR2 SVGAGI (reference sequence). This CDR3 comprises 12 residues. Trimming shortened V by 8 bases and J by 2 bases, and 9 bases separated the two germline ends. This CDR3 is CASGSGNYGYTF. The CDR3 DNA sequence: TGTGCCAGCGGCTCGGGCAACTATGGCTACACCTTC.

This clone was observed a handful of times. CDR3 nucleotide sequence: TGCAGCGGAAGCGGGATCAACCCTAACAATGAGCAGTTCTTC. Translation gives CSGSGINPNNEQFF. This chain connects TRBV29-1 to TRBJ2-1, with TRBD2 matching 7 bases. Trimming cost V 7 bases and J 5 bases; bases outside gene matches: 11. The CDR3 runs 14 residues. The germline V gene has CDR1 SQVTM and CDR2 ANQGSEA.

This sequence joins TRBV28 and TRBJ1-5; 8 nucleotides agree with TRBD1. With 10 bases clipped from V and 1 base from J, the junction kept 9 bases outside the gene matches. The CDR3 totals 15 residues. Germline CDR1 MDHEN, CDR2 SYDVKM. The CDR3 region is CATGTGGISNQPQHF. The CDR3 region has the DNA TGTGCCACCGGGACAGGCGGGATCAGCAATCAGCCCCAGCATTTT. Combining the CDR3 with reference TRBV28 and TRBJ1-5 gives the whole variable domain DVKVTQSSRYLVKRTGEKVFLECVQDMDHENMFWYRQDPGLGLRLIYFSYDVKMKEKGDIPEGYSVSREKKERFSLILESASTNQTSMYLCATGTGGISNQPQHFGDGTRLSIL.

The chain links TRBV30 to TRBJ1-3; D remains unclear. CDR1 GTSNPN and CDR2 SVGIG come from the germline V gene (reference sequence). V lost 0 bases, J lost 2 bases, and 11 bases lay in between. The CDR3 is made up of 15 amino acids. The CDR3 DNA reads TGTGCCTGGAGTGTCCCTCGGGCCACTGGAAACACCATATATTTT. Its translation: CAWSVPRATGNTIYF.

In its sample, this clone was seen a few times. V usage is TRBV29-1 and J usage is TRBJ2-3, with TRBD2 matching 8 bases. CDR1 and CDR2 from the germline V gene are SQVTM and ANQGSEA. V gave up 4 bases and J gave up 2 bases; unmatched junction bases: 5. This CDR3 region has 14 residues. DNA of the CDR3: TGCAGCGTTGTTGCGGGAGGCACCACAGATACGCAGTATTTT. As protein: CSVVAGGTTDTQYF.

The V and J genes are TRBV12-5 and TRBJ2-7; the D is unclear. V lost 0 bases and J lost 2, with 11 bases in between. Germline V CDR1 and CDR2: LGHNT, FRNRAP. CDR3 length equals 15 residues. The CDR3 reads CASGLVDTLTYEQYF. The CDR3 DNA sequence: TGTGCTAGTGGTTTGGTAGATACGCTAACCTACGAGCAGTACTTC.

This rearrangement joins TRBV29-1 to TRBJ2-1; weak D call: TRBD1 (6 bases). The CDR3 is 14 residues long. Germline loops: CDR1 SQVTM, CDR2 ANQGSEA. V lost 5 bases, J lost 0 bases, and 11 bases lay in between. In nucleotides, the CDR3 is TGCAGCGTTTCGGGACACCTCTCCTACAATGAGCAGTTCTTC. Encoded protein: CSVSGHLSYNEQFF.

This clone has a handful of counts. The CDR3 region is CASSALAGVMYNEQFF. The CDR3 DNA sequence: TGTGCCAGCAGTGCCTTAGCGGGAGTCATGTACAATGAGCAGTTCTTC. The chain couples TRBV25-1 to TRBJ2-1, with TRBD2 matching over 9 bases. V was pared by 4 bases and J by 4 bases, with 8 bases of the junction left unmatched. The CDR3 has 16 residues. In germline, CDR1 is MGHDK, CDR2 SYGVNS.

This clone was observed a single time. The chain has TRBV30 and TRBJ2-7, with D perhaps assigned TRBD1 or TRBD2 (5 bases each). Germline assignment: CDR1 GTSNPN and CDR2 SVGIG (reference sequence). V lost 0 bases, J lost 7 bases, and 16 bases lay in between. The CDR3 covers 14 residues. The CDR3 here is CAWSVRGARGEQYF. CDR3 coding DNA: TGTGCCTGGAGTGTACGAGGGGCTAGAGGGGAGCAGTACTTC.

The rearrangement uses TRBV29-1 and TRBJ1-1; 7 bases fit TRBD1. The CDR3 spans 13 residues. The J segment lost 2 bases and the V segment lost 7 bases, leaving 7 bases of the junction unmatched. CDR1 and CDR2 (germline): SQVTM, ANQGSEA. The CDR3 protein is CSGSGGRNTEAFF. The CDR3 coding sequence is TGCAGCGGGTCAGGGGGTCGCAACACTGAAGCTTTCTTT.

Only one count was recorded for this clone. The rearrangement links TRBV5-1 to TRBJ1-4, with 10 nucleotides matching TRBD1. CDR3 size: 14 residues. Germline lookup yields CDR1 SGHRS and CDR2 YFSETQ. V was clipped by 4 bases and J by 7 bases; unmatched bases: 4. The CDR3 loop reads CASSLGQGSEKLFF. In DNA, the CDR3 is TGCGCCAGCAGCCTGGGACAGGGGTCTGAAAAACTGTTTTTT. The full variable domain, in which reference TRBV5-1 and TRBJ1-4 provide the parts outside the CDR3, is KAGVTQTPRYLIKTRGQQVTLSCSPISGHRSVSWYQQTPGQGLQFLFEYFSETQRNKGNFPGRFSGRQFSNSRSEMNVSTLELGDSALYLCASSLGQGSEKLFFGSGTQLSVL.

The V call is TRBV29-1, the J call TRBJ2-7, with D perhaps given as TRBD1 or TRBD2 (5 bases each). The germline CDR1 and CDR2 sequences are SQVTM and ANQGSEA. Trimming stripped 7 bases from V and 6 bases from J, with 19 bases between. The CDR3 consists of 13 residues. CDR3 bases: TGCAGCGCGGGACGAGGCCAGGTGGGCGAGCAGTACTTC. It encodes CSAGRGQVGEQYF.

This clone was seen a handful of times. V is TRBV29-1 and J is TRBJ2-4; D possibly corresponds to TRBD1 (5 bases). Germline CDR1 is SQVTM and CDR2 is ANQGSEA. The V end lost 3 bases, the J end lost 1 base, and 7 bases lay between the germline ends. The length of the CDR3 is 13 residues. CDR3 DNA: TGCAGCGTTGAGAACAGGGCCAAAAACATTCAGTACTTC. Translation: CSVENRAKNIQYF.

The sample holds one count of this clone. The CDR3 DNA reads TGCAGCGTTAGAACTACGACGGGTTACACTGAAGCTTTCTTT. It codes for CSVRTTTGYTEAFF. The chain is built from TRBV29-1 and TRBJ1-1; D uncertain. V was trimmed by 5 bases and J by 3 bases, leaving 16 bases between them. Germline CDR1 is SQVTM and CDR2 is ANQGSEA. The CDR3 spans 14 residues.

The genes are TRBV2 and TRBJ2-7, with D uncertain. Looked up from germline, CDR1 is SNHLY and CDR2 is FYNNEI. Trimming left V 4 bases short and J 6 bases short, with 10 bases between. The CDR3 is made up of 12 amino acids. The CDR3 coding sequence is TGTGCCAGCAGTGTGCAGGACCTCGAGCAGTACTTC. Translated, it gives CASSVQDLEQYF.

The chain is built from TRBV2 and TRBJ2-5; D not certain. The CDR3 consists of 12 residues. Deletions cut 6 bases from V and 4 bases from J, with 9 bases between. Germline V gene sequence: CDR1 SNHLY, CDR2 FYNNEI. In DNA form, the CDR3 reads TGTGCCAGCAGAGACGACGGAGAGACCCAGTACTTC. It codes for CASRDDGETQYF.

Only a few counts were recorded for this clone. This chain connects TRBV7-2 to TRBJ2-7; D might be TRBD2 (5 bases). V was trimmed by 4 bases and J by 0 bases, leaving 13 bases between them. There are 15 residues in the CDR3. CDR1 SGHTA and CDR2 FQGNSA come from the germline V gene. The chain's CDR3 is CASSYPRGNSYEQYF. The DNA of the CDR3 is TGTGCCAGCAGCTATCCTCGAGGGAACTCCTACGAGCAGTACTTC.

The V and J genes are TRBV5-4 and TRBJ1-5, with D possibly matching TRBD1 (6 bases). Germline CDR1 is SGHNT and CDR2 is YYREEE (reference sequence). The CDR3 runs to 14 residues. V dropped 1 base and J dropped 3 bases, with 8 bases sitting between them. The CDR3 here is CASSLWGPNQPQHF. The CDR3 nucleotides are TGTGCCAGCAGCTTGTGGGGGCCCAATCAGCCCCAGCATTTT.

This clone was seen a few times. In DNA form, the CDR3 reads TGCAGCGTTGAAGATCCGCGGTATGGCTACACCTTC. Translated, it gives CSVEDPRYGYTF. V usage is TRBV29-1 and J usage is TRBJ1-2; D is unresolved. Trimming shortened V by 0 bases and J by 5 bases, and 7 bases separated the two germline ends. The CDR3 contains 12 residues. CDR1 SQVTM and CDR2 ANQGSEA come from the germline V gene.

J is TRBJ1-2 and V is TRBV28; no firm D call. This CDR3 is built from 12 residues. Germline values: CDR1 MDHEN, CDR2 SYDVKM. Trimming took off 3 bases at V and 7 bases at J, with 9 bases between the two ends. The chain's CDR3 is CASSFRGPGYTF. Written as DNA, the CDR3 is TGTGCCAGCAGTTTTAGAGGGCCTGGCTACACCTTC.

This clone has just a few counts. This chain joins TRBV7-2 and TRBJ2-5; a weak D match, TRBD2 (5 bases). CDR3 length: 14 amino acids. Germline assignment: CDR1 SGHTA and CDR2 FQGNSA. Trimming took 1 base from V and 5 from J, leaving 11 bases between them. DNA for the CDR3: TGTGCCAGCAGCTTAGGGCTACTAGATGAGACCCAGTACTTC. Translated: CASSLGLLDETQYF.

This clone has only a few counts. The chain has TRBV28 and TRBJ1-2, with 8 bases matching TRBD1. The germline gives CDR1 MDHEN, CDR2 SYDVKM. The CDR3 has 14 residues. The V segment lost 4 bases and the J segment 8 bases; nucleotides outside the gene matches: 9. CDR3: CASSSPDRAGGYTF. The CDR3 DNA is TGTGCCAGCAGTTCTCCGGACAGGGCTGGCGGCTACACCTTC.